The next 8 T cell receptor beta chains were all read from a single sample in a study of cytomegalovirus exposure and HLA in healthy donors. A multiplex PCR was run with 60 Vbeta primers and 13 Jbeta primers. The method was immunoSEQ multiplex PCR; TCRdb's version includes in-frame clones alone and lacks a portion of them. The profile shows about 52,000 clones, roughly three fifths of them singletons. The sequencing input was PBMCs. These receptors were taken from a human donor in good health.

This clone was seen only a few times. This chain uses TRBV7-2 with TRBJ2-5; tentative D call: TRBD1 (6 bases). The length of the CDR3 is 12 residues. Germline V gene data show CDR1 as SGHTA and CDR2 as FQGNSA. In nucleotides, the CDR3 is TGTGTTTCGGGACAAGTTCAAGAGACCCAGTACTTC. This translates into CVSGQVQETQYF.

The table lists this clone with a few counts. V gene TRBV7-9 combines with J gene TRBJ1-2, with 8 positions matching TRBD1. CDR1 and CDR2 from the germline V gene are SEHNR and FQNEAQ (reference sequence). Trimming removed 5 bases from V and 2 bases from J; junction bases left unmatched: 7. This CDR3 has 15 amino acids. CDR3 nucleotide sequence: TGTGCCAGCAGCCGACCGACAGGGGAGAACTATGGCTACACCTTC. Translated: CASSRPTGENYGYTF. Using reference TRBV7-9 and TRBJ1-2 for the parts outside the CDR3, the full variable domain is DTGVSQNPRHKITKRGQNVTFRCDPISEHNRLYWYRQTLGQGPEFLTYFQNEAQLEKSRLLSDRFSAERPKGSFSTLEIQRTEQGDSAMYLCASSRPTGENYGYTFGSGTRLTVV.

This chain joins TRBV5-4 and TRBJ1-2; tentatively, D is TRBD1 (6 bases). The V end was cut by 3 bases, the J end by 4 bases, with 16 bases between. Germline V gene data show CDR1 as SGHNT and CDR2 as YYREEE (reference sequence). The length of the CDR3 is 15 residues. DNA of the CDR3: TGTGCCAGCAGCTCCCCTCTCACAGGGATCTATGGCTACACCTTC. Encoded protein: CASSSPLTGIYGYTF.

The rearrangement links TRBV27 to TRBJ2-1, with TRBD1 identical over 9 bases. Germline V gene sequence: CDR1 MNHEY, CDR2 SMNVEV (reference sequence). The ends lost 3 bases at V and 10 bases at J; junction bases unmatched: 7. The CDR3 loop spans 14 amino acids. The CDR3 DNA reads as TGTGCCAGCAGTTTCGGGGACAGGGCAGGGGAGCAGTTCTTC. Residues: CASSFGDRAGEQFF.

This clone has more than one count but fewer than ten. The chain combines TRBV27 with TRBJ1-5, with 9 bases aligning to TRBD1. CDR3 length equals 17 residues. Germline values: CDR1 MNHEY, CDR2 SMNVEV (reference sequence). After removal of 3 bases from V and 4 bases from J, the junction contained 10 bases not matched to a gene. As DNA, the CDR3 is TGTGCCAGCAGTTTGGGCTATACAGGGGGCCCGAATCAGCCCCAGCATTTT. Its translation: CASSLGYTGGPNQPQHF.

This chain connects TRBV7-3 to TRBJ1-1; 7 nucleotides match TRBD1. Germline lookup yields CDR1 SGHTA and CDR2 FQGTGA. J gave up 7 bases and V 8 bases, and 7 bases lay outside the gene matches. This CDR3 is built from 12 residues. CDR3 sequence reads: CASGGQVYEAFF. The CDR3 region has the DNA TGTGCCAGCGGCGGACAGGTTTATGAAGCTTTCTTT.

The chain joins TRBV7-6 to TRBJ1-5; 7 positions match TRBD1. The CDR3 covers 13 residues. The V gene end was trimmed by 2 bases and the J gene end by 6 bases; junction bases not matched to a gene: 1. CDR1 is SGHVS, CDR2 FNYEAQ, per germline. The CDR3 coding sequence is TGTGCCAGCAGCTTATCAGGGGGTCAGCCCCAGCATTTT. Encoded protein: CASSLSGGQPQHF.

V and J are TRBV5-6 and TRBJ1-4; the match to TRBD1 covers 9 bases. Losses at the gene ends were 0 bases for V and 3 bases for J; bases not matched to a gene: 3. Germline V gives CDR1 SGHDT, CDR2 YYEEEE. The CDR3 is 16 amino acids. The CDR3 spells CASSLAWTGANEKLFF. DNA of the CDR3: TGTGCCAGCAGCTTGGCCTGGACAGGGGCTAATGAAAAACTGTTTTTT.